This passage covers 15 T cell receptor beta chains from one sample sequenced in a study of blood T cell repertoires in COVID-19. Assay used: immunoSEQ multiplex PCR; TCRdb lists only in-frame clones, some missing. This sample has about 140,000 clones, with around 81% found just once. Sequenced input: peripheral blood. Receptors originate from a woman aged 45-60 years with acute or convalescent COVID-19.

The V and J genes are TRBV7-8 and TRBJ2-7; D is possibly TRBD1 (6 bases). The CDR3 sequence is 16 residues long. Germline V gene data show CDR1 as SGHVS and CDR2 as FQNEAQ. V lost 1 base to trimming and J lost 3 bases, with 16 bases between them. The CDR3 sequence is CASSLEVRGYGYEQYF. The CDR3 nucleotides are TGTGCCAGCAGCTTAGAAGTCAGGGGCTATGGCTACGAGCAGTACTTC.

The chain couples TRBV29-1 to TRBJ1-3; D perhaps matches TRBD1 (5 bases). The CDR3 runs to 13 residues. Trimming pared 3 bases from V and 2 bases from J, leaving 8 bases between. CDR1 SQVTM and CDR2 ANQGSEA come from the germline V gene. CDR3 nucleotides: TGCAGCGTTGAGCGGGGGGCTGGAAACACCATATATTTT. It specifies CSVERGAGNTIYF.

J is TRBJ1-4 and V is TRBV19; 8 nucleotides align to TRBD1. After removal of 1 base from V and 7 bases from J, the junction contained 11 bases not matched to a gene. This CDR3 region has 17 residues. Germline CDR1 is LNHDA and CDR2 is SQIVND (reference sequence). The CDR3 region is CASSIGEDRTGREKLFF. The CDR3 nucleotides are TGTGCCAGTAGTATAGGAGAGGATCGGACAGGGCGTGAAAAACTGTTTTTT.

This rearrangement joins TRBV7-9 to TRBJ1-4; D is unresolved. V was pared by 5 bases and J by 4 bases, with 14 bases between. Germline assignment: CDR1 SEHNR and CDR2 FQNEAQ (reference sequence). The CDR3 is 15 residues long. The CDR3 loop reads CASSPRLADNEKLFF. Written as DNA, the CDR3 is TGTGCCAGCAGCCCCCGACTGGCGGATAATGAAAAACTGTTTTTT. Looking up the rest from reference TRBV7-9 and TRBJ1-4 gives the full variable domain: DTGVSQNPRHKITKRGQNVTFRCDPISEHNRLYWYRQTLGQGPEFLTYFQNEAQLEKSRLLSDRFSAERPKGSFSTLEIQRTEQGDSAMYLCASSPRLADNEKLFFGSGTQLSVL.

This clone was counted a few times. The genes are TRBV29-1 and TRBJ2-2; 11 positions match TRBD2. V shed 7 bases and J 5 bases; nucleotides not matched to a gene: 6. Germline V lookup: CDR1 SQVTM, CDR2 ANQGSEA. The CDR3 has 14 amino acids. The CDR3 sequence: CSASSGGYTGELFF. DNA for the CDR3: TGCAGCGCCTCTAGCGGGGGGTATACCGGGGAGCTGTTTTTT.

This clone was detected only a few times. The J gene is TRBJ1-2, the V gene TRBV28; 10 bases agree with TRBD1. V gave up 7 bases and J gave up 8 bases; unmatched junction bases: 10. The CDR3 extends over 14 amino acids. CDR1 and CDR2 (germline): MDHEN, SYDVKM. The CDR3 protein is CASTFPGTGVGYTF. DNA for the CDR3: TGTGCCAGCACCTTCCCCGGGACAGGGGTGGGCTACACCTTC.

The chain joins TRBV24-1 to TRBJ1-1, with a possible D match to TRBD1 (6 bases). The CDR3 runs 12 residues. The V end lost 2 bases, the J end lost 8 bases, and 8 bases lay between the germline ends. The germline V gene has CDR1 KGHDR and CDR2 SFDVKD. CDR3 nucleotides: TGTGCCACCAGTGATTCCACAGGGGAAGCTTTCTTT. Its translation is CATSDSTGEAFF.

V is TRBV7-9 and J is TRBJ1-2, with 7 bases fitting TRBD1. Per germline, CDR1 SEHNR and CDR2 FQNEAQ (reference sequence). The J segment lost 6 bases and the V segment lost 6 bases, leaving 10 bases of the junction unmatched. The CDR3 spans 14 residues. The CDR3: CASRIFPGGNGYTF. The CDR3 coding sequence is TGTGCCAGCAGGATATTTCCAGGGGGAAATGGCTACACCTTC. The full variable domain, in which reference TRBV7-9 and TRBJ1-2 provide the parts outside the CDR3, is DTGVSQNPRHKITKRGQNVTFRCDPISEHNRLYWYRQTLGQGPEFLTYFQNEAQLEKSRLLSDRFSAERPKGSFSTLEIQRTEQGDSAMYLCASRIFPGGNGYTFGSGTRLTVV.

The V and J genes are TRBV29-1 and TRBJ1-3; possibly TRBD1 for D (5 bases). V was pared by 7 bases and J by 0 bases, with 10 bases between. The CDR3 runs to 13 residues. Per germline, CDR1 SQVTM and CDR2 ANQGSEA. The CDR3 reads CSAWTSSGNTIYF. As DNA, the CDR3 is TGCAGCGCCTGGACATCCTCTGGAAACACCATATATTTT.

As to this clone: The junction shows a germline mismatch at one end, possibly a read error. The chain is built from TRBV19 and TRBJ1-2, with 7 bases matching TRBD1. In germline, CDR1 is LNHDA, CDR2 SQIVND (reference sequence). The CDR3 extends over 11 amino acids. DNA of the CDR3: TGTGCCAGTAGTCCTGGAGGGGGCAGTTTCTTC. It codes for CASSPGGGSFF.

CDR3 coding DNA: TGTGCCAGCAGCTTAGTTACAGGTGTCACCGGGGAGCTGTTTTTT. Translating it yields CASSLVTGVTGELFF. The genes are TRBV7-2 and TRBJ2-2; D might be TRBD1 (5 bases). The CDR3 contains 15 residues. In germline, CDR1 is SGHTA, CDR2 FQGNSA. With 1 base removed from V and 4 bases from J, the gap between germline ends came to 10 bases.

The chain carries TRBV2 and TRBJ1-5; a possible D gene is TRBD1 (6 bases). Germline CDR1 is SNHLY and CDR2 is FYNNEI. The CDR3 consists of 14 residues. Trimming shortened V by 3 bases and J by 6 bases, and 12 bases separated the two germline ends. The CDR3 DNA is TGTGCCAGCAGTGACTCGGGGGGGGCTCAGCCCCAGCATTTT. Its protein product is CASSDSGGAQPQHF.

This clone was observed a few times. This chain uses TRBV9 with TRBJ1-6, with a weak D call TRBD1 (6 bases). The germline V and J ends were trimmed by 3 bases and 9 bases, with 7 bases remaining between them. CDR1 is SGDLS and CDR2 is YYNGEE in the germline V gene. CDR3 length equals 12 residues. The CDR3 DNA follows: TGTGCCAGCAGCGCACAGGGTTCACCCCTCCACTTT. As protein: CASSAQGSPLHF.

This rearrangement joins TRBV27 to TRBJ1-4, with D possibly being TRBD1 (5 bases). From germline, CDR1 is MNHEY and CDR2 SMNVEV (reference sequence). This CDR3 is built from 15 residues. V was pared by 2 bases and J by 7 bases, with 14 bases between. The CDR3, as DNA: TGTGCCAGCAGTTTAAGTTCGAGCGGGGGTGAAAAACTGTTTTTT. It encodes CASSLSSSGGEKLFF.

The table lists this clone with a few counts. The V call is TRBV18, the J call TRBJ2-3; 7 nucleotides agree with TRBD1. Germline V lookup: CDR1 KGHSH, CDR2 LQKENI. The CDR3 spans 15 residues. The junction had 12 bases not matched to a gene; V was cut back by 6 bases and J by 6 bases. CDR3 amino acids: CASSGVEGAADTQYF. The CDR3 coding sequence is TGTGCCAGCTCGGGAGTAGAGGGGGCCGCGGATACGCAGTATTTT.